These 29 T cell receptor beta chains came from one sample sequenced in a study of blood T cells in healthy people across ages. For the second PCR, which ran for about 7 to 11 cycles, a sample-barcoded 5' primer and a J-beta primer mix were used. MiXCR, applied by TCRdb to the 5' RACE reads, yields one record per CDR3 protein. The table has some 1.6 million distinct CDR3 sequences, about 31% seen once; the top ten hold 11%. Material for sequencing was blood. The receptors derive from a woman aged 25 to 39 in good health.

V gene TRBV5-5 combines with J gene TRBJ2-5; tentative D call: TRBD2 (6 bases). V lost 3 bases, J lost 2 bases, and 11 bases lay in between. The CDR3 has 14 residues. CDR1 and CDR2 (germline): SGHKS, YYEKEE (reference sequence). CDR3 in amino acids: CASSWRDLQETQYF. CDR3 nucleotides: TGTGCCAGCAGCTGGAGGGACCTACAAGAGACCCAGTACTTC.

The chain couples TRBV12-3 or TRBV12-4 to TRBJ2-2; D remains unclear. V lost 4 bases, J lost 6 bases, and 12 bases lay in between. The CDR3 loop spans 14 amino acids. In nucleotides, the CDR3 is TGTGCCAGCAGTTCCCCTGGGGTCGCCGGGGAGCTGTTTTTT. Protein: CASSSPGVAGELFF.

V usage is TRBV7-2 and J usage is TRBJ1-2; D is ambiguous. This CDR3 contains 13 residues. V was clipped by 1 base and J by 1 base, with 4 bases between them. Per germline, CDR1 SGHTA and CDR2 FQGNSA. Here the CDR3 reads CASSLGYNYGYTF. Written as DNA, the CDR3 is TGTGCCAGCAGCTTAGGGTATAACTATGGCTACACCTTC.

Only a few counts were recorded for this clonotype. V and J are TRBV5-1 and TRBJ1-1; 11 bases are shared with TRBD1. After removal of 4 bases from V and 10 bases from J, the junction contained 3 bases not matched to a gene. There are 12 residues in the CDR3. Germline V gene lookup returns CDR1 SGHRS and CDR2 YFSETQ. CDR3 sequence reads: CASSGGQGGAFF. CDR3 DNA: TGCGCCAGCAGCGGGGGACAGGGGGGAGCTTTCTTT. The full variable domain, with the rest looked up from reference TRBV5-1 and TRBJ1-1, is KAGVTQTPRYLIKTRGQQVTLSCSPISGHRSVSWYQQTPGQGLQFLFEYFSETQRNKGNFPGRFSGRQFSNSRSEMNVSTLELGDSALYLCASSGGQGGAFFGQGTRLTVV.

This clonotype was counted only a few times. V and J are TRBV7-6 and TRBJ2-3; 8 nucleotides line up with TRBD2. Germline CDR1 reads SGHVS; CDR2 reads FNYEAQ. This CDR3 has 16 amino acids. With V trimmed by 5 bases and J by 2 bases, 9 bases remained unmatched. CDR3 sequence: CASSLFGLAFTDTQYF. The CDR3 DNA reads as TGTGCCAGCAGCCTGTTCGGACTAGCTTTCACAGATACGCAGTATTTT.

This rearrangement joins TRBV7-2 to TRBJ2-7, with 11 positions matching TRBD2. The J segment lost 4 bases and the V segment lost 6 bases, leaving 14 bases of the junction unmatched. CDR1 and CDR2 from the germline V gene are SGHTA and FQGNSA. This CDR3 region has 17 residues. CDR3 protein: CASSTGASGGPWYEQYF. The CDR3 bases are TGTGCCAGCAGTACCGGGGCTAGCGGGGGGCCTTGGTACGAGCAGTACTTC.

The chain employs TRBV4-1 and TRBJ2-7; 11 bases match TRBD2. V dropped 1 base and J dropped 7; count of bases not matched to a gene: 9. Germline-derived CDR1 and CDR2 are MGHRA and YSYEKL. This CDR3 spans 16 amino acids. Here the CDR3 reads CASSQGHSGRAGEQYF. CDR3 nucleotides: TGCGCCAGCAGCCAAGGACATAGCGGGAGGGCCGGGGAGCAGTACTTC.

Regarding this clonotype: One base away lies a much larger clone, so this may be a sequencing read error. The rearrangement uses TRBV29-1 and TRBJ2-7; D remains unclear. The CDR3 is 11 amino acids. In germline, CDR1 is SQVTM, CDR2 ANQGSEA. The DNA of the CDR3 is TGCAGCGTCGGTCCGAACCACGAGCTGTACTTC. This codes for CSVGPNHELYF.

This chain connects TRBV6-1 to TRBJ1-2; tentative D call: TRBD1 (5 bases). The CDR3 spans 13 residues. Trimming took 8 bases from V and 8 from J, leaving 18 bases between them. The germline V gene encodes CDR1 MNHNS and CDR2 SASEGT. The chain's CDR3 is CASLAAGGRGYTF. The CDR3 region has the DNA TGTGCCAGCCTAGCCGCGGGGGGAAGGGGCTACACCTTC.

This clonotype was seen at least ten times. The rearrangement uses TRBV7-3 and TRBJ1-1, with D tentatively TRBD1 (6 bases). V lost 2 bases and J lost 7, with 23 bases in between. The CDR3 runs to 17 residues. Germline CDR1 reads SGHTA; CDR2 reads FQGTGA. The CDR3 spells CASSLRGAAPWAGEAFF. DNA for the CDR3: TGTGCCAGCAGCTTACGGGGGGCTGCGCCGTGGGCAGGTGAAGCTTTCTTT.

Worth noting for this clonotype: This may come from a read error, since a much larger clone is one base off. This sequence joins TRBV3-1 and TRBJ2-7; no reliable D call. The last part of the DNA fits TRBJ2-5 better; the J call may be wrong. Germline loops: CDR1 LGHDT, CDR2 YNNKEL (reference sequence). This CDR3 has 16 residues. The CDR3 reads CASSQGNYRRQETQYF. CDR3 DNA sequence: TGTGCCAGCAGCCAAGGTAATTACAGACGCCAAGAGACCCAGTACTTC.

The chain links TRBV6-1 to TRBJ2-3; TRBD2 matches at 12 bases. Per germline, CDR1 MNHNS and CDR2 SASEGT. V gave up 5 bases and J gave up 0 bases; unmatched junction bases: 9. This CDR3 region has 18 residues. In nucleotides, the CDR3 is TGTGCCAGCAGTCAAAGACTAGCGGGGGTCTCTAGCACAGATACGCAGTATTTT. Encoded protein: CASSQRLAGVSSTDTQYF.

The chain carries TRBV7-9 and TRBJ2-7; perhaps TRBD2 as D (5 bases). The CDR3 length is 15 residues. V gave up 3 bases and J gave up 3 bases, with 15 bases separating them. Per the germline V gene, CDR1 is SEHNR and CDR2 is FQNEAQ (reference sequence). CDR3: CASSFWTPKGYEQYF. For the CDR3, the DNA is TGTGCCAGCAGCTTTTGGACTCCCAAGGGCTACGAGCAGTACTTC.

This clonotype was found a few times. The chain's CDR3 is CSARGTAYSNQPQHF. Written as DNA, the CDR3 is TGCAGTGCTAGAGGGACAGCGTATAGCAATCAGCCCCAGCATTTT. The V and J genes are TRBV20-1 and TRBJ1-5, with D possibly matching TRBD1 (6 bases). CDR1 is DFQATT and CDR2 is SNEGSKA in the germline V gene (reference sequence). Trimming shortened V by 1 base and J by 0 bases, and 10 bases separated the two germline ends. This CDR3 has 15 residues.

This chain uses TRBV5-4 with TRBJ2-1; D remains unclear. The CDR3 sequence is 16 residues long. The germline gives CDR1 SGHNT, CDR2 YYREEE (reference sequence). V lost 8 bases and J lost 0, with 18 bases in between. CDR3 loop: CASTPRSQSSYNEQFF. The CDR3 nucleotides read TGTGCCAGTACACCCCGCAGCCAGAGCTCCTACAATGAGCAGTTCTTC.

This rearrangement joins TRBV13 to TRBJ2-2; D tentatively fits TRBD1 or TRBD2 (5 bases each). Germline CDR1 reads PRHDT; CDR2 reads FYEKMQ (reference sequence). This CDR3 has 14 residues. The germline V and J ends were trimmed by 5 bases and 7 bases, with 14 bases remaining between them. For the CDR3, the DNA is TGTGCCAGCAGCCTCTACCGAGGGGACGGGGAGCTGTTTTTT. It translates to CASSLYRGDGELFF.

The chain links TRBV5-1 to TRBJ2-5; 7 nucleotides line up with TRBD2. The ends lost 2 bases at V and 4 bases at J; junction bases unmatched: 8. The CDR3 consists of 15 residues. The germline V gene encodes CDR1 SGHRS and CDR2 YFSETQ. The DNA for the CDR3 is TGCGCCAGCAGCTTTTTGGGAGGGCCCGGAGAGACCCAGTACTTC. Encoded protein: CASSFLGGPGETQYF.

This clonotype was detected a few times. The rearrangement uses TRBV12-3 or TRBV12-4 and TRBJ2-6, with a tentative D call TRBD1 (6 bases). Trimming shortened V by 8 bases and J by 2 bases, and 19 bases separated the two germline ends. This CDR3 has 17 amino acids. DNA for the CDR3: TGTGCCAGCGGGGGACAAGGGCTAAAAACTGGGGCCAACGTCCTGACTTTC. Translating it yields CASGGQGLKTGANVLTF.

The V call is TRBV15, the J call TRBJ1-2; tentatively, D is TRBD1 (6 bases). Germline values: CDR1 LNHNV, CDR2 YYDKDF (reference sequence). Between the trimmed V and J ends, which lost 3 bases and 7 bases, there was a span of 15 bases. The CDR3 has 14 amino acids. This chain's CDR3 is CATSSHRVDCGYTF. The CDR3 DNA reads TGTGCCACCAGCAGCCACAGGGTAGACTGTGGCTACACCTTC.

As regards this clonotype: A much larger clone is a single base away; this may be a read error. This chain uses TRBV14 with TRBJ1-1; unclear D gene. V was pared by 1 base and J by 1 base, with 4 bases between. This CDR3 comprises 13 residues. Germline lookup yields CDR1 SGHDN and CDR2 FVKESK. As DNA, the CDR3 is TGTGCCAGCAGCCAAGCGACGAACACTGAAGCTTTCTTT. This codes for CASSQATNTEAFF.

V is TRBV7-2 and J is TRBJ2-7; D perhaps matches TRBD1 (6 bases). The V gene's germline CDR1 is SGHTA and CDR2 FQGNSA. The CDR3 length is 14 residues. V was shortened by 6 bases and J by 3 bases, with 15 bases between the two germline ends. CDR3 sequence: CASSKMTGHYEQYF. CDR3 coding DNA: TGTGCCAGCAGTAAGATGACAGGACACTACGAGCAGTACTTC.

The gene calls are TRBV15 and TRBJ2-7; tentatively, D is TRBD2 (6 bases). V was cut by 5 bases and J by 7 bases, with 12 bases left in between. Germline-derived CDR1 and CDR2 are LNHNV and YYDKDF (reference sequence). The CDR3 runs to 12 residues. The CDR3 sequence: CATSPVEGEQYF. The CDR3 coding sequence is TGTGCCACCAGCCCAGTGGAGGGAGAGCAGTACTTC.

Notes on this clonotype: The junction and the germline gene differ at one end; a read error may be behind it. The chain recombines TRBV6-5 with TRBJ2-5; 7 nucleotides align to TRBD1. Germline V gene lookup returns CDR1 MNHEY and CDR2 SVGAGI. This CDR3 spans 14 amino acids. The CDR3 sequence is CASTYRQGQETQYF. CDR3 DNA: TGTGCCAGCACTTACAGACAGGGACAAGAGACCCAGTACTTC.

V is TRBV12-3 or TRBV12-4 and J is TRBJ2-4; the D is unclear. This CDR3 has 18 residues. V dropped 5 bases and J dropped 2 bases, with 22 bases sitting between them. CDR3 DNA: TGTGCCAGCAGTATCTCTGATCTGATCGCGAGAACCAAAAACATTCAGTACTTC. It specifies CASSISDLIARTKNIQYF.

The chain has TRBV4-1 and TRBJ2-3, with 10 bases lining up with TRBD2. This CDR3 spans 18 amino acids. The germline V gene has CDR1 MGHRA and CDR2 YSYEKL. After removal of 5 bases from V and 0 bases from J, the junction contained 11 bases not matched to a gene. Here the CDR3 DNA reads TGCGCCAGCAGCAGAGGACCAGCGGGAGGGCCAAGCACAGATACGCAGTATTTT. It specifies CASSRGPAGGPSTDTQYF.

This clonotype was recorded at least ten times. The chain combines TRBV29-1 with TRBJ2-7; 12 bases fit TRBD2. Trimming at V came to 3 bases and at J to 5 bases, leaving 5 bases not matched to a gene. The CDR3 runs 14 residues. Germline CDR1 reads SQVTM; CDR2 reads ANQGSEA. In DNA, the CDR3 is TGCAGCGTTGACGGACTAGCGGGAACTGACGAGCAGTACTTC. Translation: CSVDGLAGTDEQYF.

This clonotype was seen more than once but under ten times. This sequence joins TRBV20-1 and TRBJ2-1; 9 bases map to TRBD2. Germline V gene lookup returns CDR1 DFQATT and CDR2 SNEGSKA (reference sequence). The CDR3 extends over 17 amino acids. Unmatched junction bases numbered 11, after V lost 1 base and J lost 4 bases. CDR3 in amino acids: CSARVDVGGGVYNEQFF. CDR3 DNA sequence: TGCAGTGCTAGAGTCGACGTGGGCGGGGGGGTTTACAATGAGCAGTTCTTC.

Only a few counts were recorded for this clonotype. V and J are TRBV27 and TRBJ2-7; either TRBD1 or TRBD2 may supply D (5 bases each). Trimming stripped 2 bases from V and 4 bases from J, with 12 bases between. The CDR3 has 14 residues. Germline CDR1 MNHEY, CDR2 SMNVEV (reference sequence). The CDR3 reads CASSLQWGGYEQYF. The CDR3 coding sequence is TGTGCCAGCAGTTTACAATGGGGCGGGTACGAGCAGTACTTC.

V gene TRBV9 combines with J gene TRBJ2-5; 7 bases map to TRBD2. Germline lookup yields CDR1 SGDLS and CDR2 YYNGEE. The CDR3 extends over 15 amino acids. The V gene end was trimmed by 4 bases and the J gene end by 1 base; junction bases not matched to a gene: 7. The CDR3 nucleotides are TGTGCCAGCAGCCCGGGGGGACGGGGCCAAGAGACCCAGTACTTC. Translated: CASSPGGRGQETQYF. The variable domain in full, completed from reference TRBV9 and TRBJ2-5, reads DSGVTQTPKHLITATGQRVTLRCSPRSGDLSVYWYQQSLDQGLQFLIQYYNGEERAKGNILERFSAQQFPDLHSELNLSSLELGDSALYFCASSPGGRGQETQYFGPGTRLLVL.